The 27 T cell receptor beta chains listed next were all sequenced from one sample in a study of Ad26.COV2.S vaccination and SARS-CoV-2 variants (dated by TCRdb to about 2021). The sample's treatment or condition label, decoded: some 19 received Ad26.COV2.S at low or high dose, single or two shots; five or six received placebo; per-sample allocation not given. Repertoires of vaccine and placebo recipients were sequenced from samples taken on day 63 after the first injection. Libraries were prepared through the immunoSEQ multiplex PCR assay. TCRdb obtained this table from immuneACCESS and retained in-frame rearrangements with V and J assigned. These tables miss some clones; where compared with another copy, unresolved V genes account for less than half of the shortfall, and the remainder is unexplained. In this sample the table shows hundreds of thousands of clones, 86% of which occur a single time. Around 11% of the sample belongs to the ten largest clones.

The sequenced sample was peripheral blood, obtained in a trial of Ad26.COV2.S vaccine versus placebo. The receptors shown here come from a person between 18 and 59 years old who received the Ad26.COV2.S COVID-19 vaccine or a placebo.

This rearrangement joins TRBV5-6 to TRBJ2-5, with D uncertain. CDR1 SGHDT and CDR2 YYEEEE come from the germline V gene. V was pared by 2 bases and J by 2 bases, with 7 bases between. CDR3 length equals 13 residues. CDR3: CASSFWLQETQYF. The CDR3 DNA reads as TGTGCCAGCAGCTTTTGGCTTCAAGAGACCCAGTACTTC.

The chain has TRBV6-6 and TRBJ2-1; tentatively, D is TRBD1 (6 bases). The CDR3 totals 13 residues. Per the germline V gene, CDR1 is MNHNY and CDR2 is SVGAGI (reference sequence). V lost 5 bases and J lost 4, with 9 bases in between. The DNA for the CDR3 is TGTGCCAGCAGTAATACAGGGTACAATGAGCAGTTCTTC. This codes for CASSNTGYNEQFF.

This chain joins TRBV7-9 and TRBJ2-1, with 7 nucleotides matching TRBD2. J gave up 5 bases and V 5 bases, and 6 bases lay outside the gene matches. In germline, CDR1 is SEHNR, CDR2 FQNEAQ (reference sequence). The CDR3 spans 14 residues. The CDR3: CASSAWTSHNEQFF. The CDR3 DNA is TGTGCCAGCAGCGCATGGACTAGTCACAATGAGCAGTTCTTC.

This chain connects TRBV7-2 to TRBJ2-4; 7 bases are a match to TRBD1. CDR1 is SGHTA and CDR2 is FQGNSA in the germline V gene. The CDR3 contains 19 residues. V shed 2 bases and J 0 bases; nucleotides not matched to a gene: 13. This chain's CDR3 is CASSLRTGQENLAKNIQYF. CDR3 DNA sequence: TGTGCCAGCAGCTTACGGACCGGACAGGAAAACTTAGCCAAAAACATTCAGTACTTC.

This clone has a single count. The chain uses TRBV3-1 (or the pseudogene TRBV3-2) and TRBJ2-7; 9 bases map to TRBD1. Germline assignment: CDR1 LGHDT and CDR2 YNNKEL (reference sequence). The CDR3 has 13 residues. Trimming took 7 bases from V and 6 from J; bases not matched to a gene: 7. The CDR3 sequence: CASKWTGEGEQYF. The DNA for the CDR3 is TGTGCCAGCAAGTGGACAGGGGAGGGCGAGCAGTACTTC.

CDR3 bases: TGTGCCAGCAGCTTACTGACGTCCGGAAACACCATATATTTT. Translating it yields CASSLLTSGNTIYF. The chain couples TRBV7-8 to TRBJ1-3; no firm D call. Germline CDR1 is SGHVS and CDR2 is FQNEAQ. The CDR3 covers 14 residues. Trimming left V 2 bases short and J 4 bases short, with 9 bases between.

Note on this clone: The junction departs from the called germline gene at one end, perhaps through a read error. The chain links TRBV9 to TRBJ1-5; D uncertain. There are 14 residues in the CDR3. Germline V gene sequence: CDR1 SGDLS, CDR2 YYNGEE. CDR3 protein: CASTQANGAQAQHF. CDR3 bases: TGTGCCAGCACCCAGGCCAACGGTGCTCAGGCCCAGCATTTT.

The gene calls are TRBV4-2 and TRBJ1-6; D unresolved. Germline values: CDR1 LGHNA, CDR2 YNFKEQ. The CDR3 is 15 amino acids. Trimming stripped 0 bases from V and 7 bases from J, with 10 bases between. The CDR3 spells CASSQDHSVNSPLHF. The CDR3, as DNA: TGTGCCAGCAGCCAAGATCACAGCGTCAATTCACCCCTCCACTTT.

The rearrangement links TRBV28 to TRBJ2-1, with TRBD2 matching 7 bases. The CDR3 totals 17 residues. The V and J ends lost 4 bases and 7 bases, in that order; junction bases with no gene match: 16. CDR1 and CDR2 (germline): MDHEN, SYDVKM. Here the CDR3 reads CASSSPWGAGIRNEQFF. DNA for the CDR3: TGTGCCAGCAGTTCGCCCTGGGGAGCGGGGATTCGGAATGAGCAGTTCTTC. Filled out from reference TRBV28 and TRBJ2-1, the complete variable domain reads DVKVTQSSRYLVKRTGEKVFLECVQDMDHENMFWYRQDPGLGLRLIYFSYDVKMKEKGDIPEGYSVSREKKERFSLILESASTNQTSMYLCASSSPWGAGIRNEQFFGPGTRLTVL.

The chain couples TRBV6-4 to TRBJ2-1; D is uncertain. With 3 bases removed from V and 8 bases from J, the gap between germline ends came to 11 bases. CDR1 is MRHNA, CDR2 SNTAGT, per germline. CDR3 size: 13 residues. The CDR3 sequence is CASSEGSKDEQFF. Here the CDR3 DNA reads TGTGCCAGCAGTGAGGGGTCTAAGGATGAGCAGTTCTTC.

The sample holds a few counts of this clone. The V and J genes are TRBV7-2 and TRBJ2-2; D gene unclear. V was shortened by 0 bases and J by 5 bases, with 10 bases between the two germline ends. CDR3 length: 15 residues. CDR1 and CDR2 from the germline V gene are SGHTA and FQGNSA. CDR3 sequence: CASSLAVAGTGELFF. The DNA of the CDR3 is TGTGCCAGCAGCTTAGCGGTTGCAGGAACCGGGGAGCTGTTTTTT.

This clone appeared a single time. The chain has TRBV2 and TRBJ2-1; 13 bases fit TRBD2. Germline CDR1 reads SNHLY; CDR2 reads FYNNEI. The length of the CDR3 is 15 residues. V gave up 5 bases and J gave up 7 bases; unmatched junction bases: 5. The CDR3 sequence is CASSTTSGGVNEQFF. In nucleotides, the CDR3 is TGTGCCAGCAGTACAACTAGCGGGGGGGTAAATGAGCAGTTCTTC.

This clone came up a few times. The chain employs TRBV7-9 and TRBJ2-7; TRBD1 is a possible D gene (5 bases). The CDR3 totals 14 residues. Germline V gives CDR1 SEHNR, CDR2 FQNEAQ (reference sequence). Deletions cut 0 bases from V and 2 bases from J, with 8 bases between. The CDR3 sequence is CASSLAGATYEQYF. In nucleotides, the CDR3 is TGTGCCAGCAGCTTAGCTGGGGCGACCTACGAGCAGTACTTC.

A remark on this clone: The sample has other DNA sequences that encode this CDR3 too. The chain uses TRBV10-3 and TRBJ1-5, with a tentative D call TRBD1 (5 bases). This CDR3 has 13 amino acids. Trimming cost V 3 bases and J 2 bases, with 5 bases left between them. Per germline, CDR1 ENHRY and CDR2 SYGVKD. The CDR3 bases are TGTGCCATCAGTGAAGGGGGCAATCAGCCCCAGCATTTT. The encoded protein is CAISEGGNQPQHF.

This rearrangement joins TRBV29-1 to TRBJ1-2, with 7 bases matching TRBD1. V lost 5 bases and J lost 7; bases outside the gene matches: 10. Germline lookup yields CDR1 SQVTM and CDR2 ANQGSEA. This CDR3 has 13 residues. The CDR3 nucleotides are TGCAGCGTTAGAGTTACAGGGGCCGGTGGCTACACCTTC. Its protein product is CSVRVTGAGGYTF.

This clone is deemed large (0.1 to 1%). The rearrangement joins TRBV4-2 to TRBJ2-7, with D unresolved. V lost 3 bases and J 2 bases, leaving 14 bases between the germline ends. Per germline, CDR1 LGHNA and CDR2 YNFKEQ. This CDR3 is 15 amino acids long. CDR3 bases: TGTGCCAGCAGCCAGGACCTAGGGATCGCCTACGAGCAGTACTTC. This translates into CASSQDLGIAYEQYF.

The chain employs TRBV19 and TRBJ2-1; 9 bases are a match to TRBD1. The ends lost 6 bases at V and 4 bases at J; junction bases unmatched: 7. This CDR3 contains 15 residues. CDR1 and CDR2 from the germline V gene are LNHDA and SQIVND (reference sequence). For the CDR3, the DNA is TGTGCCAGTAGGGACAGGGGTCACCCTTACAATGAGCAGTTCTTC. The encoded protein is CASRDRGHPYNEQFF.

The chain couples TRBV20-1 to TRBJ1-1; D is possibly TRBD1 (6 bases). V lost 7 bases, J lost 3 bases, and 6 bases lay in between. This CDR3 has 10 residues. The germline gives CDR1 DFQATT, CDR2 SNEGSKA (reference sequence). The CDR3 sequence is CSGQDTEAFF. CDR3 coding DNA: TGCAGTGGACAGGACACTGAAGCTTTCTTT.

The chain uses TRBV7-9 and TRBJ2-3; D remains ambiguous. The DNA matches TRBJ1-5 better at its end, which makes the J call doubtful. The CDR3 runs 14 residues. Germline V gives CDR1 SEHNR, CDR2 FQNEAQ (reference sequence). The CDR3 sequence: CASSVSGRQDTQHF. CDR3 nucleotides: TGTGCCAGCAGTGTTAGCGGGAGACAAGATACGCAGCATTTT.

J is TRBJ2-7 and V is TRBV6-5; D might be TRBD1 (5 bases). V was pared by 0 bases and J by 5 bases, with 11 bases between. The CDR3 totals 14 residues. Germline lookup yields CDR1 MNHEY and CDR2 SVGAGI. CDR3 amino acids: CASSYSGERNEQYF. Written as DNA, the CDR3 is TGTGCCAGCAGTTACTCAGGGGAAAGGAACGAGCAGTACTTC.

This clone was found once. The chain recombines TRBV29-1 with TRBJ2-3, with D perhaps TRBD1 (5 bases). Germline CDR1 is SQVTM and CDR2 is ANQGSEA. Trimming stripped 7 bases from V and 2 bases from J, with 13 bases between. This CDR3 comprises 13 residues. As DNA, the CDR3 is TGCAGCGCATCGACAGTATACACAGATACGCAGTATTTT. It encodes CSASTVYTDTQYF.

The V gene is TRBV5-1, the J gene TRBJ1-1, with TRBD1 matching 7 bases. CDR1 and CDR2 from the germline V gene are SGHRS and YFSETQ. This CDR3 has 14 residues. Trimming cost V 0 bases and J 7 bases; bases outside gene matches: 6. The CDR3 here is CASSLGQGVYEAFF. CDR3 sequence (DNA): TGCGCCAGCAGCTTGGGGCAGGGGGTGTATGAAGCTTTCTTT.

This chain links TRBV27 with TRBJ2-5; TRBD2 matches at 14 bases. The ends lost 4 bases at V and 1 base at J; junction bases unmatched: 2. The CDR3 sequence is 16 residues long. Germline V lookup: CDR1 MNHEY, CDR2 SMNVEV (reference sequence). This CDR3 is CASSWGLAGVQETQYF. The CDR3 bases are TGTGCCAGCAGTTGGGGACTAGCGGGGGTCCAAGAGACCCAGTACTTC.

This chain joins TRBV5-1 and TRBJ2-1; no definite D call. Germline V gene lookup returns CDR1 SGHRS and CDR2 YFSETQ. The CDR3 is 14 residues long. Trimming took 5 bases from V and 0 from J, leaving 9 bases between them. CDR3: CASRPGSSYNEQFF. The CDR3 bases are TGCGCCAGCAGACCTGGCAGCTCCTACAATGAGCAGTTCTTC.

The J gene is TRBJ2-1, the V gene TRBV19; 7 nucleotides align to TRBD1. Trimming took 1 base from V and 5 from J; bases not matched to a gene: 17. Per germline, CDR1 LNHDA and CDR2 SQIVND (reference sequence). The CDR3 consists of 19 residues. This CDR3 is CASSIGIRLGGLIHNEQFF. The CDR3, as DNA: TGTGCCAGTAGTATAGGGATCCGGTTAGGGGGCCTGATTCACAATGAGCAGTTCTTC.

V usage is TRBV6-1 and J usage is TRBJ1-5; tentatively, D is TRBD1 (6 bases). Between the trimmed V and J ends, which lost 2 bases and 5 bases, there was a span of 19 bases. The CDR3 runs to 17 residues. Per germline, CDR1 MNHNS and CDR2 SASEGT. CDR3 in DNA: TGTGCCAGCAGTGAAAAAATTGTAGGGGGTGGGGATCAGCCCCAGCATTTT. It specifies CASSEKIVGGGDQPQHF.

This clone was observed once. The V gene is TRBV28, the J gene TRBJ2-7; perhaps D is TRBD1 or TRBD2 (6 bases each). Trimming took off 6 bases at V and 1 base at J, with 19 bases between the two ends. The CDR3 covers 16 residues. Germline V gene data show CDR1 as MDHEN and CDR2 as SYDVKM. Here the CDR3 reads CASSRARGGGSYEQYF. The CDR3 bases are TGTGCCAGCAGCAGAGCCAGGGGAGGTGGGTCCTACGAGCAGTACTTC. The full variable domain, completed using reference TRBV28 and TRBJ2-7, is DVKVTQSSRYLVKRTGEKVFLECVQDMDHENMFWYRQDPGLGLRLIYFSYDVKMKEKGDIPEGYSVSREKKERFSLILESASTNQTSMYLCASSRARGGGSYEQYFGPGTRLTVT.